The rows below give T cell receptor beta chains drawn from one sample of a study of CD8+ T cells in alopecia areata. Sequencing used immunoSEQ multiplex PCR; TCRdb keeps in-frame clones, though not all of them. This table holds 150,000 or so clones, roughly 50% found once. Sequenced material: CD4+ T cells sorted from blood. The receptor source for this set is a human donor in good health. Both conserved end residues are part of each CDR3. The D gene is left open where the match is weak. Size values are once, few and many counts, or a class for expanded clones, and some rows have none.

j_call: TRBJ1-5
d_call: TRBD1
clone_size: NA
v_call: TRBV12-5
cdr3_nt: TGTGCTAGTGGTTTGGTATTGGGACAGGGCGTCGGTCAGCCCCAGCATTTT
cdr3_aa: CASGLVLGQGVGQPQHF

j_call: TRBJ2-5
d_call: NA
clone_size: NA
v_call: TRBV5-1
cdr3_nt: TGCGCCAGCAGCTATGGGGGAATCCGCGAGACCCAGTACTTC
cdr3_aa: CASSYGGIRETQYF

j_call: TRBJ1-2
d_call: NA
clone_size: NA
v_call: TRBV15
cdr3_nt: TGTGCCACCAGCAGAGATCAGGTCGGCTATGGCTACACCTTC
cdr3_aa: CATSRDQVGYGYTF

j_call: TRBJ2-7
d_call: NA
clone_size: few
v_call: TRBV29-1
cdr3_nt: TGCAGCGCCGCGACAGCCCTAAGCTCCTACGAGCAGTACTTC
cdr3_aa: CSAATALSSYEQYF

j_call: TRBJ2-3
d_call: NA
clone_size: NA
v_call: TRBV6-1
cdr3_nt: TGTGCCAGCAGTTCGTCGGTTGGGCTTGGTACGCAGTATTTT
cdr3_aa: CASSSSVGLGTQYF

j_call: TRBJ2-5
d_call: NA
clone_size: few
v_call: TRBV6-5
cdr3_nt: TGTGCCAGCAGGAGTCTCGCGCGGGAGACCCAGTACTTC
cdr3_aa: CASRSLARETQYF

j_call: TRBJ1-5
d_call: NA
clone_size: NA
v_call: TRBV27
cdr3_nt: TGTGCCAGCAGTCGTGGACGGGGGAATCAGCCCCAGCATTTT
cdr3_aa: CASSRGRGNQPQHF

j_call: TRBJ2-6
d_call: NA
clone_size: NA
v_call: TRBV30
cdr3_nt: TGTGCCTGGAGGCGGCAGTCTTTAGCCAACGTCCTGACTTTC
cdr3_aa: CAWRRQSLANVLTF

j_call: TRBJ2-5
d_call: NA
clone_size: NA
v_call: TRBV5-1
cdr3_nt: TGCGCCAGCAGCCGGGAGTGGGAGACCCAGTACTTC
cdr3_aa: CASSREWETQYF

j_call: TRBJ2-3
d_call: TRBD2
clone_size: NA
v_call: TRBV27
cdr3_nt: TGTGCCAGCAGTTTGGGCGGGAGTAGAGATACGCAGTATTTT
cdr3_aa: CASSLGGSRDTQYF

j_call: TRBJ2-1
d_call: NA
clone_size: NA
v_call: TRBV4-1
cdr3_nt: TGCGCCAGCAGCCAAGGTCGGGGGAGCTCCTACAATGAGCAGTTCTTC
cdr3_aa: CASSQGRGSSYNEQFF

j_call: TRBJ2-7
d_call: TRBD2
clone_size: NA
v_call: TRBV14
cdr3_nt: TGTGCCAGCAGCCAATTAGGACTAGCGTGGTACGAGCAGTACTTC
cdr3_aa: CASSQLGLAWYEQYF

j_call: TRBJ2-2
d_call: NA
clone_size: NA
v_call: TRBV4-1
cdr3_nt: TGCGCCAGCAGCCAGGCCACAGGGCTGAACACCGGGGAGCTGTTTTTT
cdr3_aa: CASSQATGLNTGELFF

j_call: TRBJ1-5
d_call: NA
clone_size: NA
v_call: TRBV7-9
cdr3_nt: TGTGCCAGCAGCTGGGTAGAAGGCCAGCCCCAGCATTTT
cdr3_aa: CASSWVEGQPQHF

j_call: TRBJ1-1
d_call: NA
clone_size: NA
v_call: TRBV6-5
cdr3_nt: TGTGCCAGCAGTTACAAGGGAACAGCTTTCTTT
cdr3_aa: CASSYKGTAFF

j_call: TRBJ2-6
d_call: NA
clone_size: many
v_call: TRBV28
cdr3_nt: TGTGCCAGCACATCCGTGGGACGTCCCCTTTCTGGGGCCAACGTCCTGACTTTC
cdr3_aa: CASTSVGRPLSGANVLTF

j_call: TRBJ2-7
d_call: NA
clone_size: NA
v_call: TRBV7-2
cdr3_nt: TGTGCCAGCAGCTTATCAGGGGCGAACTACGAGCAGTACTTC
cdr3_aa: CASSLSGANYEQYF

j_call: TRBJ2-5
d_call: NA
clone_size: NA
v_call: TRBV18
cdr3_nt: TGTGCCAGCTCAATGGGGCAGAAAGAGACCCAGTACTTC
cdr3_aa: CASSMGQKETQYF

j_call: TRBJ2-7
d_call: NA
clone_size: NA
v_call: TRBV29-1
cdr3_nt: TGCAGCGTGAAAATGGACGGGGCCTACGAGCAGTACTTC
cdr3_aa: CSVKMDGAYEQYF

j_call: TRBJ2-1
d_call: TRBD2
clone_size: NA
v_call: TRBV7-2
cdr3_nt: TGTGCCAGCATTGTTAGCGGGGCGGTAAATGAGCAGTTCTTC
cdr3_aa: CASIVSGAVNEQFF

j_call: TRBJ2-5
d_call: NA
clone_size: NA
v_call: TRBV25-1
cdr3_nt: TGTGCCAGCAGTGAACCGGGTCCGGAGACCCAGTACTTC
cdr3_aa: CASSEPGPETQYF

j_call: TRBJ2-1
d_call: NA
clone_size: NA
v_call: TRBV6-6
cdr3_nt: TGTGCCAGCAGTAATGAGACTCCCTGGAATGAGCAGTTCTTC
cdr3_aa: CASSNETPWNEQFF

j_call: TRBJ2-2
d_call: TRBD2
clone_size: NA
v_call: TRBV7-2
cdr3_nt: TGTGCCAGCAGCTCAGTAGCGGGAGCAACCGGGGAGCTGTTTTTT
cdr3_aa: CASSSVAGATGELFF

j_call: TRBJ2-7
d_call: TRBD2
clone_size: NA
v_call: TRBV2
cdr3_nt: TGTGCCAGTGAAGCGGGAGGTTCCTACGAGCAGTACTTC
cdr3_aa: CASEAGGSYEQYF

j_call: TRBJ2-3
d_call: NA
clone_size: NA
v_call: TRBV14
cdr3_nt: TGTGCCAGCAGCCAAGTAGGGGCGGGGGATACGCAGTATTTT
cdr3_aa: CASSQVGAGDTQYF

j_call: TRBJ2-7
d_call: NA
clone_size: NA
v_call: TRBV28
cdr3_nt: TGTGCCAGCAGTTTATCTTACCTCTCCTACGAGCAGTACTTC
cdr3_aa: CASSLSYLSYEQYF

j_call: TRBJ2-1
d_call: TRBD1
clone_size: NA
v_call: TRBV19
cdr3_nt: TGTGCCAGTAGTCCAGGACAGGGACAGTACAATGAGCAGTTCTTC
cdr3_aa: CASSPGQGQYNEQFF

j_call: TRBJ2-7
d_call: NA
clone_size: NA
v_call: TRBV30
cdr3_nt: TGTGCCTGGAGGAGGGGGGACCCGCCCTACGAGCAGTACTTC
cdr3_aa: CAWRRGDPPYEQYF

j_call: TRBJ2-1
d_call: TRBD1
clone_size: few
v_call: TRBV7-2
cdr3_nt: TGTGCCAGCAGCTCCGCAGGGGGTGAGCAGTTCTTC
cdr3_aa: CASSSAGGEQFF

j_call: TRBJ2-7
d_call: NA
clone_size: once
v_call: TRBV6-5
cdr3_nt: TGTGCCAGCAGTCAAATCAGAGCTGGCTACGAGCAGTACTTC
cdr3_aa: CASSQIRAGYEQYF

j_call: TRBJ1-1
d_call: NA
clone_size: few
v_call: TRBV11-2
cdr3_nt: TGTGCCAGCAGCACACAGGCCTACCTGAACACTGAAGCTTTCTTT
cdr3_aa: CASSTQAYLNTEAFF

j_call: TRBJ1-2
d_call: NA
clone_size: few
v_call: TRBV29-1
cdr3_nt: TGCAGCGTTGGGGGTGTACAGGGAGCTAACTATGGCTACACCTTC
cdr3_aa: CSVGGVQGANYGYTF

j_call: TRBJ1-1
d_call: TRBD1
clone_size: NA
v_call: TRBV18
cdr3_nt: TGTGCCAGCTCACCAAAACAGGGGGCAACTGAAGCTTTCTTT
cdr3_aa: CASSPKQGATEAFF

j_call: TRBJ1-5
d_call: NA
clone_size: NA
v_call: TRBV15
cdr3_nt: TGTGCCACCAGCAGAGACTACCAGCCCCAGCATTTT
cdr3_aa: CATSRDYQPQHF

j_call: TRBJ1-5
d_call: TRBD1
clone_size: few
v_call: TRBV27
cdr3_nt: TGTGCCAGCAGTGCCGCCTACAGGGGGCGAGGCAATCAGCCCCAGCATTTT
cdr3_aa: CASSAAYRGRGNQPQHF

j_call: TRBJ2-5
d_call: NA
clone_size: NA
v_call: TRBV29-1
cdr3_nt: TGCAGCGTATTGTGGTACAGCCAAGAGACCCAGTACTTC
cdr3_aa: CSVLWYSQETQYF

j_call: TRBJ1-1
d_call: NA
clone_size: NA
v_call: TRBV18
cdr3_nt: TGTGCCAGCTCTTCCGACAGACTGAACACTGAAGCTTTCTTT
cdr3_aa: CASSSDRLNTEAFF

j_call: TRBJ2-7
d_call: TRBD2
clone_size: NA
v_call: TRBV5-1
cdr3_nt: TGCGCCAGCAGTTTAGCGGGAGGCTACTCCTACGAGCAGTACTTC
cdr3_aa: CASSLAGGYSYEQYF

j_call: TRBJ1-5
d_call: NA
clone_size: NA
v_call: TRBV30
cdr3_nt: TGTGCCTGGAGTCAGAGCGGCCATCAGCCCCAGCATTTT
cdr3_aa: CAWSQSGHQPQHF

j_call: TRBJ2-3
d_call: TRBD1
clone_size: few
v_call: TRBV29-1
cdr3_nt: TGCAGCGTTCACAGGGGTACTAGCACAGATACGCAGTATTTT
cdr3_aa: CSVHRGTSTDTQYF

j_call: TRBJ2-7
d_call: NA
clone_size: NA
v_call: TRBV29-1
cdr3_nt: TGCAGCGTTGAGTCAGGTGCCGAGCAGTACTTC
cdr3_aa: CSVESGAEQYF